This TCR beta chain was sequenced for a study of PD-L1 blockade in urothelial cancer. Study at large: Most of the 29 patients were men who had bladder-origin urothelial cancer. Broader study findings: Pretreatment TCR clonality in blood, when below the median, was predictive of better survival.

This CDR3 contains 14 residues. Germline CDR1 and CDR2: GTSNPN and SVGIG (reference sequence). Germline trimming cut 3 bases from V and 0 bases from J; bases unmatched to any gene: 3. Using immunoSEQ multiplex PCR, the repertoire was profiled, and TCRdb retains in-frame clones only, with some absent. The table lists nearly 50,000 clones, about 82% of them singletons, with around 10% in the top ten. Concerning this clone: Its antigen is still unknown.

Time point: peripheral blood 6 weeks after treatment start. Samples spanned pretreatment and treatment, with 1 to 8 time points per patient. The chain has TRBV30 and TRBJ2-3; the match to TRBD2 covers 7 bases. The specimen comprised PBMCs, sampled around atezolizumab (anti-PD-L1) treatment. This TCR came from a man between 65 and 85 years old with urothelial cancer. CDR3: CAWRAAGSTDTQYF. CDR3 nucleotide sequence: TGTGCCTGGAGAGCAGCGGGAAGCACAGATACGCAGTATTTT.